These 4 T cell receptor beta chains were sequenced from one sample in a study of T cell clonotyping in hematopoietic cell transplantation. Sequencing used immunoSEQ multiplex PCR; TCRdb keeps in-frame clones, though not all of them. The data show 35,000 to 45,000 clones, with 94% seen just once and about 0.81% held by the top ten. Source material: peripheral blood mononuclear cells. These receptors were collected from a woman aged 50 to 60 in good health. Some clones in this sample may be carry-over from other donors' samples.

This sequence joins TRBV5-1 and TRBJ2-7, with D possibly matching TRBD1 (7 bases). The CDR3 contains 14 residues. V lost 4 bases and J lost 3, with 14 bases in between. Germline values: CDR1 SGHRS, CDR2 YFSETQ. The CDR3 coding sequence is TGCGCCAGCAGCACCCGACAGGGAGGCTACGAGCAGTACTTC. This gives the protein CASSTRQGGYEQYF.

This clone was counted a single time. The chain couples TRBV19 to TRBJ2-7; tentative D call: TRBD1 (6 bases). The CDR3 extends over 13 amino acids. Germline lookup yields CDR1 LNHDA and CDR2 SQIVND (reference sequence). The ends were cut back, 3 bases at V and 2 bases at J, with 8 bases in the middle. CDR3 nucleotides: TGTGCCAGTAGTATCTCAGGGGCCTACGAGCAGTACTTC. Protein product: CASSISGAYEQYF.

The chain combines TRBV21-1 with TRBJ1-1. TRBV21-1 is labeled a pseudogene. The CDR3 spans 12 residues. Written as DNA, the CDR3 is TGTGCCAGCAGTCGGAGGAACACTGAAGCTTTCTTT. This encodes CASSRRNTEAFF.

The table lists this clone with a few counts. The V gene is TRBV4-2, the J gene TRBJ1-3; D uncertain. Trimming took off 3 bases at V and 6 bases at J, with 12 bases between the two ends. Germline CDR1 reads LGHNA; CDR2 reads YNFKEQ. The length of the CDR3 is 14 residues. CDR3 in DNA: TGTGCCAGCAGCCACACAAAAATTGAAAACACCATATATTTT. As protein: CASSHTKIENTIYF.